This TCR beta chain was recovered during a study of control samples from healthy donors and cancer patients. This CDR3 contains 13 residues. Germline CDR1 reads KGHSH; CDR2 reads LQKENI. Trimming removed 3 bases at V and 3 bases at J, with 5 bases between. Clones were read by immunoSEQ multiplex PCR, and TCRdb kept only the in-frame ones, dropping some. The data contain about 100,000 clones, around 81% of them singletons. This chain uses TRBV18 with TRBJ2-2; the D is unclear. The specimen sequenced was blood. This receptor was identified in a man aged 25-45 years in good health. The CDR3 DNA reads as TGTGCCAGCTCACCTATGGACACCGGGGAGCTGTTTTTT. Translated, it gives CASSPMDTGELFF.